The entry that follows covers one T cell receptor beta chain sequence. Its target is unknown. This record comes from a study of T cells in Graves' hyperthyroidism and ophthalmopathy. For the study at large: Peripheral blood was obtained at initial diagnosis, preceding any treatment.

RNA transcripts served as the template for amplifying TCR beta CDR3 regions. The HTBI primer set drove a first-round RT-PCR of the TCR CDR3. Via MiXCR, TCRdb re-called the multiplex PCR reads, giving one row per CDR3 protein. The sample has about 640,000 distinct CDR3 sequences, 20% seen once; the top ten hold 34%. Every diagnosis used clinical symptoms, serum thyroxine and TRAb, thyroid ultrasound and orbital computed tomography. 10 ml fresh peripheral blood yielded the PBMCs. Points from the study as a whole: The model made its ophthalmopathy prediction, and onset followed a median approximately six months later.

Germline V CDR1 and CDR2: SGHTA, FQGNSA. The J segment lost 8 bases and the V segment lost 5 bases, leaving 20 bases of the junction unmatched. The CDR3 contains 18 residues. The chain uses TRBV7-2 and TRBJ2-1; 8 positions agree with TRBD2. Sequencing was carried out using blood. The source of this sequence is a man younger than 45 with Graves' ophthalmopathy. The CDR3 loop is CASSQGGGSGIVSHEQFF. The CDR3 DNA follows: TGTGCCAGCAGCCAGGGAGGCGGTAGCGGGATCGTCAGTCATGAGCAGTTCTTC. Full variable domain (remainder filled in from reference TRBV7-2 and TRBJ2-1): GAGVSQSPSNKVTEKGKDVELRCDPISGHTALYWYRQSLGQGLEFLIYFQGNSAPDKSGLPSDRFSAERTGGSVSTLTIQRTQQEDSAVYLCASSQGGGSGIVSHEQFFGPGTRLTVL.